These 14 T cell receptor beta chains were all obtained from the same sample, sequenced in a study of blood T cell repertoires in COVID-19 (dated by TCRdb to the early 2020s). The library was generated by the immunoSEQ multiplex PCR assay. Here the immuneACCESS table is served through TCRdb, limited to in-frame sequences with V and J called. Missing clones are a known gap in these copies; in checked studies unresolved V genes cover under half, and the rest lacks a known reason. Present in this sample are approximately 110,000 clones, roughly 86% of which were seen just once. Jointly, the top ten make up roughly 4.5% of the sample. Material for sequencing was peripheral blood. These receptor sequences come from a man in his forties or fifties with acute or convalescent COVID-19.

The chain employs TRBV7-9 and TRBJ2-7; 16 nucleotides align to TRBD2. From germline, CDR1 is SEHNR and CDR2 FQNEAQ (reference sequence). This CDR3 is built from 18 residues. V shed 1 base, J shed 7 bases, and the junction held 10 bases outside the gene matches. The CDR3 loop is CASSLELGLAGGPREQYF. The DNA for the CDR3 is TGTGCCAGCAGCTTAGAACTGGGACTAGCGGGGGGGCCGCGGGAGCAGTACTTC.

The chain has TRBV5-6 and TRBJ2-3; 9 nucleotides match TRBD2. Per germline, CDR1 SGHDT and CDR2 YYEEEE. The CDR3 loop spans 18 amino acids. V lost 2 bases to trimming and J lost 2 bases; unmatched junction nucleotides: 12. CDR3 residues: CASSLDAGGIWDTDTQYF. The CDR3 nucleotides read TGTGCCAGCAGCTTAGACGCGGGAGGGATTTGGGACACAGATACGCAGTATTTT. The full variable domain, completed using reference TRBV5-6 and TRBJ2-3, is DAGVTQSPTHLIKTRGQQVTLRCSPKSGHDTVSWYQQALGQGPQFIFQYYEEEERQRGNFPDRFSGHQFPNYSSELNVNALLLGDSALYLCASSLDAGGIWDTDTQYFGPGTRLTVL.

The rearrangement links TRBV5-1 to TRBJ1-1, with D uncertain. Germline CDR1 reads SGHRS; CDR2 reads YFSETQ. CDR3 length equals 15 residues. With 4 bases removed from V and 10 bases from J, the gap between germline ends came to 23 bases. The CDR3 nucleotides read TGCGCCAGCAGCCCTACCCACGATAAGTCCTACGGAGCTTTCTTT. It yields the protein CASSPTHDKSYGAFF. Combining the CDR3 with reference TRBV5-1 and TRBJ1-1 gives the whole variable domain KAGVTQTPRYLIKTRGQQVTLSCSPISGHRSVSWYQQTPGQGLQFLFEYFSETQRNKGNFPGRFSGRQFSNSRSEMNVSTLELGDSALYLCASSPTHDKSYGAFFGQGTRLTVV.

This chain joins TRBV7-8 and TRBJ1-6; 10 bases align to TRBD1. The V and J ends lost 7 bases and 10 bases, in that order; junction bases with no gene match: 7. This CDR3 has 14 residues. Germline CDR1 SGHVS, CDR2 FQNEAQ. CDR3 sequence: CASKPGTGDSPLHF. The DNA of the CDR3 is TGTGCCAGCAAACCCGGGACAGGGGACTCACCCCTCCACTTT.

This clone was seen a handful of times. This rearrangement joins TRBV21-1 to TRBJ1-5; the table assigns TRBD1, which was not confirmed against the DNA. TRBV21-1 is reported as a pseudogene. The CDR3 loop spans 15 amino acids. The CDR3 coding sequence is TGTGCCAGCAGCAAAAGGTTGGGGGCGTTGCAGCCCCAGCATTTT. Its translation: CASSKRLGALQPQHF.

The chain carries TRBV14 and TRBJ1-2; possibly TRBD1 for D (6 bases). Germline-derived CDR1 and CDR2 are SGHDN and FVKESK. V was shortened by 3 bases and J by 5 bases, with 10 bases between the two germline ends. This CDR3 is built from 13 residues. The CDR3 sequence is CASSQDRTYGYTF. Here the CDR3 DNA reads TGTGCCAGCAGCCAGGACAGAACTTATGGCTACACCTTC.

The genes are TRBV7-2 and TRBJ1-6; 10 nucleotides agree with TRBD1. Unmatched junction bases numbered 5, after V lost 1 base and J lost 8 bases. The CDR3 consists of 16 residues. The germline V gene has CDR1 SGHTA and CDR2 FQGNSA. The CDR3 DNA reads TGTGCCAGCAGCTTAGTCCTTGGGACAGGGGATTCACCCCTCCACTTT. Amino acids: CASSLVLGTGDSPLHF.

This chain connects TRBV20-1 to TRBJ2-7; TRBD1 might be the D (6 bases). The CDR3 is 11 amino acids. CDR1 DFQATT and CDR2 SNEGSKA come from the germline V gene (reference sequence). Trimming took off 5 bases at V and 4 bases at J, with 9 bases between the two ends. This CDR3 is CSALQGYEQYF. The CDR3 DNA is TGCAGTGCTTTACAGGGTTACGAGCAGTACTTC.

Note on this clone: Other DNA sequences of this sample code for an identical CDR3. This chain joins TRBV5-1 and TRBJ2-7; 11 bases are shared with TRBD2. CDR3 length: 15 amino acids. CDR1 is SGHRS and CDR2 is YFSETQ in the germline V gene. The J segment lost 0 bases and the V segment lost 4 bases, leaving 3 bases of the junction unmatched. Written as DNA, the CDR3 is TGCGCCAGCAGCGCAACTAGCGGGAGCTCCTACGAGCAGTACTTC. It translates to CASSATSGSSYEQYF. Complete variable domain (other parts from reference TRBV5-1 and TRBJ2-7): KAGVTQTPRYLIKTRGQQVTLSCSPISGHRSVSWYQQTPGQGLQFLFEYFSETQRNKGNFPGRFSGRQFSNSRSEMNVSTLELGDSALYLCASSATSGSSYEQYFGPGTRLTVT.

The gene calls are TRBV5-5 and TRBJ1-2; 10 bases fit TRBD1. V lost 4 bases and J lost 6; bases outside the gene matches: 3. This CDR3 is 13 amino acids long. Germline CDR1 SGHKS, CDR2 YYEKEE (reference sequence). DNA for the CDR3: TGTGCCAGCAGCGCCGGGACAGGGGATGGCTACACCTTC. It encodes CASSAGTGDGYTF.

The chain couples TRBV9 to TRBJ1-6, with D possibly TRBD1 on 5 matching bases. CDR1 is SGDLS, CDR2 YYNGEE, per germline. Trimming left V 3 bases short and J 2 bases short, with 12 bases between. This CDR3 spans 16 amino acids. The CDR3 nucleotides are TGTGCCAGCAGCGCCCTCCCGGGGGCCTATAATTCACCCCTCCACTTT. Translating it yields CASSALPGAYNSPLHF.

V usage is TRBV27 and J usage is TRBJ1-2; D is possibly TRBD1 (6 bases). V lost 5 bases, J lost 0 bases, and 10 bases lay in between. CDR3 size: 14 residues. Germline CDR1 reads MNHEY; CDR2 reads SMNVEV (reference sequence). CDR3 bases: TGTGCCAGCAGTCTTCAGGGGACTAACTATGGCTACACCTTC. It encodes CASSLQGTNYGYTF.

The V and J genes are TRBV19 and TRBJ1-5; 8 nucleotides match TRBD1. In germline, CDR1 is LNHDA, CDR2 SQIVND (reference sequence). The CDR3 contains 14 residues. Trimming removed 7 bases from V and 6 bases from J; junction bases left unmatched: 8. The CDR3 region has the DNA TGTGCCAGTAAAATAGGCGACAGGGGTCAGCCCCAGCATTTT. Its translation is CASKIGDRGQPQHF.

This chain connects TRBV27 to TRBJ1-1; D is ambiguous. Trimming stripped 3 bases from V and 6 bases from J, with 11 bases between. Germline V gene data show CDR1 as MNHEY and CDR2 as SMNVEV (reference sequence). The CDR3 runs to 13 residues. The CDR3 spells CASSFRPSAEAFF. The CDR3 bases are TGTGCCAGCAGTTTCCGCCCCAGCGCTGAAGCTTTCTTT.